The 24 T cell receptor beta chains given below trace back to one sample, sequenced in a study of T cells in Graves' hyperthyroidism and ophthalmopathy. Amplification yielded TCR beta CDR3 regions, with RNA transcripts as the source. The primer set for the first-round RT-PCR of the TCR CDR3 was HTBI. Using its own MiXCR run on the multiplex PCR reads, TCRdb lists one record per CDR3 protein. This table holds hundreds of thousands of distinct CDR3 sequences, around 21% found once. Input material: blood. The receptors shown here come from a man under 40 with Graves' ophthalmopathy.

This clonotype was recorded at least ten times. The chain employs TRBV11-2 and TRBJ1-1; D is undetermined. The germline CDR1 and CDR2 sequences are SGHAT and FQNNGV. The CDR3 consists of 12 residues. Deletions cut 3 bases from V and 4 bases from J, with 6 bases between. The CDR3 DNA reads TGTGCCAGCAGCTTGGGTACCACTGAAGCTTTCTTT. Translating it yields CASSLGTTEAFF.

The J gene is TRBJ2-5, the V gene TRBV5-1; tentative D call: TRBD2 (6 bases). Germline V gene data show CDR1 as SGHRS and CDR2 as YFSETQ. V dropped 0 bases and J dropped 3 bases, with 15 bases sitting between them. The CDR3 has 16 residues. The CDR3 DNA reads TGCGCCAGCAGCTTGGCGGCTAGCGAATGGGAAGAGACCCAGTACTTC. Amino acids: CASSLAASEWEETQYF. Drawing the rest from reference TRBV5-1 and TRBJ2-5, the complete variable domain is KAGVTQTPRYLIKTRGQQVTLSCSPISGHRSVSWYQQTPGQGLQFLFEYFSETQRNKGNFPGRFSGRQFSNSRSEMNVSTLELGDSALYLCASSLAASEWEETQYFGPGTRLLVL.

This clonotype was recorded only once. The genes are TRBV7-9 and TRBJ2-3, with D maybe TRBD2 (6 bases). V was shortened by 2 bases and J by 3 bases, with 21 bases between the two germline ends. Germline CDR1 is SEHNR and CDR2 is FQNEAQ (reference sequence). This CDR3 has 18 amino acids. DNA of the CDR3: TGTGCCAGCAGCTTAAAGGCTGGGCGGCGGGGCGGAACAGATACGCAGTATTTT. It is translated as CASSLKAGRRGGTDTQYF.

This sequence joins TRBV10-1 and TRBJ2-2; 10 bases match TRBD1. Germline CDR1 WNHNN, CDR2 SYGVQD (reference sequence). The V segment lost 8 bases and the J segment 6 bases; nucleotides outside the gene matches: 9. The CDR3 consists of 15 residues. This CDR3 is CASSPGQGFAGELFF. In DNA, the CDR3 is TGCGCCAGCTCCCCGGGACAGGGGTTTGCCGGGGAGCTGTTTTTT.

This clonotype was counted a single time. The chain carries TRBV14 and TRBJ2-3, with a tentative D call TRBD2 (5 bases). The V gene lost 0 bases and the J gene lost 7 bases, with 20 bases spanning the gap. The CDR3 extends over 17 amino acids. CDR1 and CDR2 (germline): SGHDN, FVKESK. In DNA, the CDR3 is TGTGCCAGCAGCCAAGAGATGGGGAGCGGACGCGAGTATACGCAGTATTTT. Protein sequence: CASSQEMGSGREYTQYF.

Ten or more counts support this clonotype. This chain joins TRBV14 and TRBJ2-1; D remains ambiguous. The CDR3 extends over 14 amino acids. V lost 2 bases and J 3 bases, leaving 8 bases between the germline ends. Germline CDR1 and CDR2: SGHDN and FVKESK. CDR3 nucleotide sequence: TGTGCCAGCAGCCAAATGGCGGACTACAATGAGCAGTTCTTC. Translated: CASSQMADYNEQFF.

This clonotype was observed once. The V call is TRBV9, the J call TRBJ2-2; 9 positions agree with TRBD2. This CDR3 region has 16 residues. Per the germline V gene, CDR1 is SGDLS and CDR2 is YYNGEE. V was pared by 4 bases and J by 5 bases, with 9 bases of the junction left unmatched. Written as DNA, the CDR3 is TGTGCCAGCAGCTCACGGACTAGCGATGTGACCGGGGAGCTGTTTTTT. Translating gives CASSSRTSDVTGELFF.

The chain has TRBV4-2 and TRBJ1-2; no definite D call. Germline CDR1 reads LGHNA; CDR2 reads YNFKEQ. Trimming left V 0 bases short and J 6 bases short, with 14 bases between. The CDR3 length is 15 residues. CDR3 in DNA: TGTGCCAGCAGCCAAGATCGAGCCAGAGGTCATGGCTACACCTTC. It translates to CASSQDRARGHGYTF.

This clonotype was seen many times. The chain links TRBV27 to TRBJ2-7; possible D gene TRBD1, 5 bases. This CDR3 is 15 amino acids long. Trimming took 0 bases from V and 3 from J, leaving 12 bases between them. CDR1 and CDR2 (germline): MNHEY, SMNVEV (reference sequence). The CDR3 region is CASSLSTGAIYEQYF. In nucleotides, the CDR3 is TGTGCCAGCAGTTTATCCACAGGAGCGATCTACGAGCAGTACTTC.

The chain combines TRBV12-3 or TRBV12-4 with TRBJ2-1, with 12 bases lining up with TRBD2. The CDR3 runs 15 residues. V dropped 5 bases and J dropped 7; count of bases not matched to a gene: 6. As DNA, the CDR3 is TGTGCCAGCAGTACGACTAGCGGGAGAGCTAATGAGCAGTTCTTC. Amino acid sequence: CASSTTSGRANEQFF.

Ten or more counts support this clonotype. The chain links TRBV11-2 to TRBJ1-6; 8 nucleotides agree with TRBD1. This CDR3 is built from 13 residues. V shed 5 bases, J shed 9 bases, and the junction held 3 bases outside the gene matches. Looked up from germline, CDR1 is SGHAT and CDR2 is FQNNGV. CDR3 nucleotide sequence: TGTGCCAGCAGCCTACAGGGGGGTTCACCCCTCCACTTT. Amino acids: CASSLQGGSPLHF.

This clonotype was counted at least ten times. The V gene is TRBV5-6, the J gene TRBJ1-5; D unresolved. Trimming removed 0 bases from V and 1 base from J, with 8 bases in between. This CDR3 has 15 amino acids. Germline V gives CDR1 SGHDT, CDR2 YYEEEE. CDR3 protein: CASSLGRISNQPQHF. In nucleotides, the CDR3 is TGTGCCAGCAGCTTGGGCAGAATCAGCAATCAGCCCCAGCATTTT.

There are a few counts of this clonotype. V is TRBV6-2 or TRBV6-3 and J is TRBJ2-2; 10 bases align to TRBD2. With 6 bases clipped from V and 7 bases from J, the junction kept 8 bases outside the gene matches. The V gene's germline CDR1 is MNHEY and CDR2 SVGEGT. There are 15 residues in the CDR3. This CDR3 reads CASRPSGRGNGELFF. CDR3 DNA: TGTGCCAGCAGGCCTAGCGGGAGAGGGAACGGGGAGCTGTTTTTT.

This clonotype was seen at least ten times. The rearrangement links TRBV18 to TRBJ1-1; D remains unclear. V lost 0 bases, J lost 0 bases, and 8 bases lay in between. Germline assignment: CDR1 KGHSH and CDR2 LQKENI. The CDR3 totals 15 residues. The CDR3 here is CASSPPTQMNTEAFF. CDR3 DNA sequence: TGTGCCAGCTCACCACCTACCCAGATGAACACTGAAGCTTTCTTT.

This clonotype came up a few times. The chain links TRBV4-1 to TRBJ1-1; D is possibly TRBD1 (5 bases). Between the trimmed V and J ends, which lost 4 bases and 0 bases, there was a span of 12 bases. Per the germline V gene, CDR1 is MGHRA and CDR2 is YSYEKL. There are 15 residues in the CDR3. CDR3 nucleotides: TGCGCCAGCAGCCCTATTGGGGGAATGAACACTGAAGCTTTCTTT. Amino acids: CASSPIGGMNTEAFF.

This clonotype was detected ten times or more. The V and J genes are TRBV12-3 or TRBV12-4 and TRBJ2-1; 10 bases match TRBD2. J lost 9 bases, V lost 1 base, and 6 bases had no gene match. The CDR3 totals 15 residues. The chain's CDR3 is CASSLDSGRASEQFF. In DNA, the CDR3 is TGTGCCAGCAGTTTAGACAGCGGGAGGGCCAGTGAGCAGTTCTTC.

This clonotype was seen more than once but under ten times. The chain joins TRBV28 to TRBJ2-2; TRBD1 aligns across 7 bases. The CDR3 covers 17 residues. The V gene's germline CDR1 is MDHEN and CDR2 SYDVKM. The V segment lost 3 bases and the J segment 1 base; nucleotides outside the gene matches: 8. The CDR3 nucleotides read TGTGCCAGCAGTTTTCGGACAGGAACCATGAACACCGGGGAGCTGTTTTTT. Its translation: CASSFRTGTMNTGELFF.

This clonotype came up many times. CDR3 residues: CASSVFAYEQYF. The CDR3 DNA is TGTGCCAGCAGTGTCTTTGCCTACGAGCAGTACTTC. The chain employs TRBV2 and TRBJ2-7; D gene uncertain. Germline V gene sequence: CDR1 SNHLY, CDR2 FYNNEI. V lost 4 bases, J lost 2 bases, and 6 bases lay in between. This CDR3 is 12 amino acids long. Complete variable domain (other parts from reference TRBV2 and TRBJ2-7): EPEVTQTPSHQVTQMGQEVILRCVPISNHLYFYWYRQILGQKVEFLVSFYNNEISEKSEIFDDQFSVERPDGSNFTLKIRSTKLEDSAMYFCASSVFAYEQYFGPGTRLTVT.

The chain is built from TRBV3-1 and TRBJ2-5, with D possibly called TRBD1 or TRBD2 (5 bases each). The V end lost 1 base, the J end lost 5 bases, and 14 bases lay between the germline ends. CDR3 length: 15 amino acids. CDR1 is LGHDT, CDR2 YNNKEL, per germline (reference sequence). The CDR3 DNA reads TGTGCCAGCAGCCAAGGCCGGGGCGCGGTGGAGACCCAGTACTTC. It is translated as CASSQGRGAVETQYF.

The chain uses TRBV20-1 and TRBJ1-5; possible D gene TRBD1, 5 bases. The CDR3 has 17 amino acids. V lost 0 bases, J lost 4 bases, and 19 bases lay in between. Germline V gene lookup returns CDR1 DFQATT and CDR2 SNEGSKA (reference sequence). Here the CDR3 reads CSARDGDRGGDNQPQHF. Here the CDR3 DNA reads TGCAGTGCTAGAGATGGGGACCGGGGAGGGGATAATCAGCCCCAGCATTTT.

V is TRBV5-5 and J is TRBJ1-2; unclear D gene. This CDR3 region has 14 residues. V was cut by 1 base and J by 4 bases, with 11 bases left in between. Germline CDR1 and CDR2: SGHKS and YYEKEE (reference sequence). The CDR3 region has the DNA TGTGCCAGCAGCTTGTCAGCCTCTTCCTATGGCTACACCTTC. Translated: CASSLSASSYGYTF.

In this sample, this clonotype turned up a few times. V gene TRBV28 combines with J gene TRBJ1-5; D gene uncertain. Germline V CDR1 and CDR2: MDHEN, SYDVKM. The V end was cut by 8 bases, the J end by 5 bases, with 13 bases between. CDR3 length: 13 residues. The CDR3 reads CASGPWAYQPQHF. The CDR3 DNA reads TGTGCCAGCGGCCCATGGGCCTATCAGCCCCAGCATTTT.

This chain joins TRBV2 and TRBJ2-1, with 8 bases matching TRBD2. CDR3 length equals 15 residues. Looked up from germline, CDR1 is SNHLY and CDR2 is FYNNEI. Losses at the gene ends were 7 bases for V and 1 base for J; bases not matched to a gene: 6. The CDR3 sequence is CASTPLAESYNEQFF. The CDR3 nucleotides read TGTGCCAGCACCCCACTAGCGGAGTCCTACAATGAGCAGTTCTTC.

This clonotype was recorded many times. V gene TRBV20-1 combines with J gene TRBJ1-5; TRBD1 is a possible D gene (5 bases). V was clipped by 5 bases and J by 2 bases, with 7 bases between them. The length of the CDR3 is 12 residues. CDR1 and CDR2 from the germline V gene are DFQATT and SNEGSKA (reference sequence). CDR3 in amino acids: CSARDGNQPQHF. CDR3 nucleotides: TGCAGTGCTCGGGACGGCAATCAGCCCCAGCATTTT.